This TCR beta chain was retrieved from a study of shared clonotypes between healthy human individuals (TCRdb year 2020). As for the study more broadly: The cohort comprised a couple of women and a few men aged 18 to 49 years. Blood TCR repertoires of about 5 healthy adults were deeply sequenced to estimate repertoire size and the extent of clonotype sharing between individuals. For each donor, three plates each were used for CD4 naive and CD4 memory, two plates were used for CD8 naive, and one plate was used for CD8 memory. To increase sequencing depth and limit assay-specific biases, different laboratories used diverse techniques to prepare libraries and sequence TCR repertoires. Per donor, leukapheresis produced somewhere between about 0.94 and 8.9 billion PBMCs.

The donors were healthy, HIV-negative adults with no recently reported acute infections or vaccinations. Every donor was a Caucasian adult residing in Nashville, Tennessee, USA. CD4+ T cells were enriched by magnetic negative selection, after which naive cells were positively selected on CD45RA and the negative fraction was taken as the memory subset. Blood was obtained by leukapheresis, after which PBMCs were separated by Ficoll-Histopaque density gradient centrifugation and cryopreserved in liquid nitrogen vapor phase. Analytical flow cytometry was used to check the purity and quantity of each magnetically sorted T cell population. Each sorted fraction had its genomic DNA isolated and then quantified by UV absorbance on a Nanodrop 2000c. Using the deep immunoSEQ assay, multiplex PCR amplified TCR CDR3 regions from genomic DNA. For each cell subset, the extracted genomic DNA was distributed evenly across all wells of several immunoSEQ 96-well plates, and each plate served as one replicate. For sorted subsets, roughly 0.2 ug genomic DNA, equal to 30,000 to 35,000 T cell genomes, was loaded into each replicate PCR. Purified libraries were quantified with a Qubit 3.0 fluorometer, sized on a Bioanalyzer 2100, and re-quantified with the KAPA Library Quantification kit. A separate single-read 150-cycle Illumina NextSeq 550 flow cell was used to sequence each immunoSEQ 96-well plate. In the paper's pipeline: The immunoSEQ output contained only junctional sequences without quality scores, so filtering could not match that applied to full-length reads. To assign V/J genes and CDR3, sequences were annotated using PyIR, a Python wrapper for IgBLAST v1.9, with IMGT germline references. Reads with weak V/J assignments (E-value above 1e-6), missing CDR3, stop codons, out-of-frame junctions, or ambiguous translated residues were removed. V3J clonotypes were defined by identical inferred V gene, J gene, and CDR3 amino acid sequence. Percentage overlap between repertoires was calculated by dividing the number of shared unique clonotypes by the size of the smaller repertoire. Repertoire richness was assessed with RTK rarefaction, the Chao1 estimator, and Recon v2.1 estimates of unobserved clonotypes. Generation probabilities for all TCRbeta clonotypes obtained by the gDNA method from a few donors were computed using OLGA. The immuneACCESS repertoire file appears here via TCRdb, limited to in-frame rearrangements. These files lack a portion of the clones; in checked studies, under half of the deficit traces to unresolved V genes, and the cause of the others is not known. V, J and clone size are those of that table, while D and trimming were read from the DNA. Here the sample has more than 2,000,000 clones; roughly 93% occur a single time. 0.3% to 0.4% of the sample comes from the top ten.

Spanning cysteine to phenylalanine, the CDR3 consists of 19 amino acids. Here the CDR3 DNA is all that survives: 57 bases in frame from base 1. The germline V gene encodes CDR1 MDHEN and CDR2 SYDVKM. V was cut back by 1 base and J by 3 bases, leaving a gap of 22 bases between them. Broader findings and caveats from the paper: Even with the large sequencing depth, rarefaction of the sorted-subset datasets indicated that sequencing was incomplete. Estimated clonotype richness was generally larger for naive than for memory subsets. Sharing across a few donors was observed for around 5% of naive CD4, over 3% of naive CD8, 2% to 2.5% of memory CD4, and about 0.4% of memory CD8 clonotypes. The genetic and exposure-history diversity represented was limited by the small number of donors. Compared with non-shared clonotypes, the clonotypes found in all four sorted-subset donors had higher generation probabilities. Pairwise subsampling indicated that sequencing depth was expected to affect the degree of clonotype sharing among donors. Only blood was sampled, and tissue TCR repertoires likely differ from those in blood.

Comments on this clone: The antigen it binds to is not known. No much larger clonotype is one base removed from it; base qualities were not supplied.

The chain employs TRBV28 and TRBJ2-1; a tentative D match to TRBD2 spans 6 bases. The TCR was taken from a man aged 18 to 35 in good health. Some clones in this sample may be carry-over from other donors' samples. What was sequenced was naive CD4+ T cells from PBMCs. This specimen's cell subset or site label, interpreted: CD45RA+ positively selected. The CDR3 here reads CASSLFVGSKSKIYNEQFF. The nucleotides are TGTGCCAGCAGTTTATTTGTCGGGAGTAAATCCAAGATCTACAATGAGCAGTTCTTC.